This T cell receptor beta chain was recovered during a study of T cells in Graves' hyperthyroidism and ophthalmopathy. Overall study: Once the initial diagnosis was made, peripheral blood was obtained before any treatment. Study results and caveats: A 13 V-J model separated ophthalmopathy from stable hyperthyroidism.

With a duration under 2 months, the hyperthyroidism was newly diagnosed in patients aged 18 to 65. The PBMCs were sourced from fresh peripheral blood (about 10 ml). This CDR3 has 13 amino acids. Germline loops: CDR1 SGHNT, CDR2 YENEEA. V lost 5 bases, J lost 5 bases, and 12 bases lay in between. This clonotype was detected ten times or more. What it recognizes is unknown. TCR beta CDR3 regions were amplified from RNA. Using the HTBI primer set, a first-round RT-PCR was run on the TCR CDR3. TCRdb called the multiplex PCR reads again in MiXCR, with one record for every CDR3 protein. The table records over 250,000 distinct CDR3 sequences, 25% of them present only once.

The rearrangement links TRBV11-3 to TRBJ2-5; TRBD1 is a possible D gene (5 bases). The clonotype was recovered from a man aged 40-49 years with Graves' hyperthyroidism that later progressed to Graves' ophthalmopathy. Material: blood. CDR3 in amino acids: CASSKTVLETQYF. CDR3 DNA: TGTGCCAGCAGCAAGACAGTCTTGGAGACCCAGTACTTC. The whole variable domain, remainder taken from reference TRBV11-3 and TRBJ2-5, is EAGVVQSPRYKIIEKKQPVAFWCNPISGHNTLYWYLQNLGQGPELLIRYENEEAVDDSQLPKDRFSAERLKGVDSTLKIQPAELGDSAVYLCASSKTVLETQYFGPGTRLLVL.